The 30 T cell receptor beta chains below all came from one sample that was sequenced in a study of T cells expressing NK-cell markers. From its re-call of the 5' RACE reads, TCRdb lists each CDR3 protein once, without DNA. In total, the table holds about 140,000 distinct CDR3 sequences. The sequenced sample was blood T cells: a sorted CD56 or NKG2C T cell subset, CD4+ or CD8+ T cells, or bulk PBMC T cells (not recorded which). These TCRs come from a man younger than 35 in good health.

The chain carries TRBV12-3 or TRBV12-4 and TRBJ1-5. The CDR3 contains 15 residues. The CDR3 spells CASSHYGDLNQPQHF.

The chain links TRBV19 to TRBJ2-1; TCRdb's D call of TRBD2 is untestable without DNA. Germline V gene sequence: CDR1 LNHDA, CDR2 SQIVND (reference sequence). This CDR3 has 14 residues. The CDR3 here is CASSSQGLAGEQFF.

This chain joins TRBV7-9 and TRBJ1-2; the TCRdb D gene call, TRBD1, has no DNA to confirm it. This CDR3 contains 14 residues. Germline V gene lookup returns CDR1 SEHNR and CDR2 FQNEAQ (reference sequence). The CDR3 loop reads CASSLAGAWNGYTF.

The genes are TRBV3-1 and TRBJ2-1; the D gene TCRdb calls, TRBD2, cannot be checked with no DNA. Looked up from germline, CDR1 is LGHDT and CDR2 is YNNKEL (reference sequence). The CDR3 has 15 residues. CDR3 amino acids: CASSKGEGKGIEQFF.

The CDR3 region is CASSPPGTGVRGEQFF. V gene TRBV9 combines with J gene TRBJ2-1; the D call of TRBD1 rests on TCRdb alone, since no DNA is present to check it. CDR3 length equals 16 residues. CDR1 is SGDLS and CDR2 is YYNGEE in the germline V gene.

The gene calls are TRBV7-9 and TRBJ1-2; checking the TCRdb D call of TRBD1 is not possible without DNA. The V gene's germline CDR1 is SEHNR and CDR2 FQNEAQ (reference sequence). This CDR3 spans 11 amino acids. CDR3: CASSFGTAYTF.

This chain connects TRBV19 to TRBJ2-1. The germline gives CDR1 LNHDA, CDR2 SQIVND (reference sequence). The CDR3 is 15 residues long. The CDR3 here is CASEIRHASYNEQFF.

The chain uses TRBV7-8 and TRBJ2-7; TCRdb gives TRBD1 as the D gene, but with no DNA this cannot be confirmed. The CDR3 has 14 amino acids. Germline V gives CDR1 SGHVS, CDR2 FQNEAQ. The CDR3 sequence is CASSIRQDHYEQYF. Looking up the rest from reference TRBV7-8 and TRBJ2-7 gives the full variable domain: GAGVSQSPRYKVAKRGQDVALRCDPISGHVSLFWYQQALGQGPEFLTYFQNEAQLDKSGLPSDRFFAERPEGSVSTLKIQRTQQEDSAVYLCASSIRQDHYEQYFGPGTRLTVT.

The V gene is TRBV6-2 or TRBV6-3, the J gene TRBJ2-1; no DNA is available, so the TRBD2 call from TCRdb remains unchecked. The germline V gene encodes CDR1 MNHEY and CDR2 SVGEGT. This CDR3 has 16 amino acids. The CDR3 reads CASSYSMGLVEHEQFF.

The gene calls are TRBV15 and TRBJ2-6; TCRdb's assignment of TRBD1 cannot be checked, as there is no DNA. From germline, CDR1 is LNHNV and CDR2 YYDKDF (reference sequence). The CDR3 runs 15 residues. CDR3 region: CATSRQGFGANVLTF.

The chain is built from TRBV29-1 and TRBJ2-5; no DNA is available, so the TRBD2 call from TCRdb remains unchecked. The CDR3 length is 15 residues. CDR1 SQVTM and CDR2 ANQGSEA come from the germline V gene. The chain's CDR3 is CSVEGLAGIQETQYF.

The rearrangement uses TRBV12-3 or TRBV12-4 and TRBJ2-3. This CDR3 region has 14 residues. The chain's CDR3 is CASSLAGSSDTQYF.

The rearrangement uses TRBV27 and TRBJ2-7. Germline assignment: CDR1 MNHEY and CDR2 SMNVEV (reference sequence). The CDR3 contains 12 residues. The CDR3 is CASTQSDGKWYF.

The gene calls are TRBV4-3 and TRBJ2-3; the D gene TCRdb calls, TRBD2, cannot be checked with no DNA. The CDR3 contains 16 residues. Looked up from germline, CDR1 is LGHNA and CDR2 is YSLEER. This chain's CDR3 is CASSQGRGLITDTQYF.

J is TRBJ2-1 and V is TRBV4-1; checking the TCRdb D call of TRBD2 is not possible without DNA. Germline V lookup: CDR1 MGHRA, CDR2 YSYEKL. The CDR3 has 14 residues. The CDR3 loop reads CASSLQTSIYEQFF.

V gene TRBV7-9 combines with J gene TRBJ2-7; TCRdb outputs TRBD1, but without DNA this stays unchecked. This CDR3 comprises 14 residues. CDR1 is SEHNR and CDR2 is FQNEAQ in the germline V gene (reference sequence). CDR3 loop: CASSSRAASYEQYF. Looking up the rest from reference TRBV7-9 and TRBJ2-7 gives the full variable domain: DTGVSQNPRHKITKRGQNVTFRCDPISEHNRLYWYRQTLGQGPEFLTYFQNEAQLEKSRLLSDRFSAERPKGSFSTLEIQRTEQGDSAMYLCASSSRAASYEQYFGPGTRLTVT.

The V gene is TRBV12-5, the J gene TRBJ1-2. This CDR3 contains 15 residues. Per the germline V gene, CDR1 is LGHNT and CDR2 is FRNRAP. Here the CDR3 reads CASGLVEGFGGGYTF.

The V and J genes are TRBV20-1 and TRBJ2-5. The CDR3 is made up of 16 amino acids. Germline V CDR1 and CDR2: DFQATT, SNEGSKA (reference sequence). The CDR3 here is CTLKRGRSGTKETQYF.

The chain uses TRBV20-1 and TRBJ2-5; there is no DNA to check the TCRdb D call of TRBD1. Per germline, CDR1 DFQATT and CDR2 SNEGSKA (reference sequence). CDR3 length: 12 amino acids. This chain's CDR3 is CSARGEGETQYF.

The rearrangement joins TRBV7-9 to TRBJ1-1; no DNA is available, so the TRBD1 call from TCRdb remains unchecked. The germline V gene has CDR1 SEHNR and CDR2 FQNEAQ (reference sequence). The CDR3 runs 15 residues. This CDR3 reads CASRGSGTASTEVFF.

The chain carries TRBV29-1 and TRBJ2-5; the D gene TCRdb calls, TRBD2, cannot be checked with no DNA. The CDR3 totals 14 residues. The germline V gene has CDR1 SQVTM and CDR2 ANQGSEA. The CDR3 is CSVEEREFQETQYF.

The J gene is TRBJ2-5, the V gene TRBV12-3 or TRBV12-4; TCRdb's assignment of TRBD2 cannot be checked, as there is no DNA. The CDR3 is 15 amino acids. The CDR3 reads CASSFRASAQETQYF.

The chain employs TRBV23-1 and TRBJ2-3; TCRdb's assignment of TRBD1 cannot be checked, as there is no DNA. TRBV23-1 is an open reading frame, and its role is uncertain. The CDR3 covers 14 residues. The CDR3 sequence is CASIGGDSTDTQYF.

This sequence joins TRBV5-4 and TRBJ2-2; TCRdb's assignment of TRBD1 cannot be checked, as there is no DNA. Germline V gene sequence: CDR1 SGHNT, CDR2 YYREEE (reference sequence). CDR3 length: 15 amino acids. CDR3 in amino acids: CASSLGTVNTGELFF. The complete variable domain, with remaining parts taken from reference TRBV5-4 and TRBJ2-2, reads ETGVTQSPTHLIKTRGQQVTLRCSSQSGHNTVSWYQQALGQGPQFIFQYYREEENGRGNFPPRFSGLQFPNYSSELNVNALELDDSALYLCASSLGTVNTGELFFGEGSRLTVL.

The chain has TRBV19 and TRBJ2-1; TCRdb lists TRBD2, though no DNA is available to test this call. The germline CDR1 and CDR2 sequences are LNHDA and SQIVND (reference sequence). The CDR3 has 15 amino acids. The CDR3: CASSISAGTDNEQFF.

The chain uses TRBV20-1 and TRBJ2-7; TCRdb indicates TRBD2, and absent DNA this call remains unverified. The germline gives CDR1 DFQATT, CDR2 SNEGSKA (reference sequence). There are 15 residues in the CDR3. The CDR3 sequence: CSASAGTSGTYEQYF.

The genes are TRBV4-2 and TRBJ2-7; no DNA is available, so the TRBD2 call from TCRdb remains unchecked. CDR1 is LGHNA and CDR2 is YNFKEQ in the germline V gene. This CDR3 spans 18 amino acids. The CDR3 protein is CASSQGWASGASSYEQYF.

This rearrangement joins TRBV3-1 to TRBJ2-5; TCRdb gives TRBD1 as the D gene, but with no DNA this cannot be confirmed. The germline V gene has CDR1 LGHDT and CDR2 YNNKEL (reference sequence). This CDR3 is built from 14 residues. The CDR3 spells CASSQEGTEETQYF.

The V gene is TRBV5-1, the J gene TRBJ2-1. Germline CDR1 is SGHRS and CDR2 is YFSETQ. This CDR3 spans 14 amino acids. CDR3 protein: CASSSSGSYNEQFF. Full variable domain (rest looked up from reference TRBV5-1 and TRBJ2-1): KAGVTQTPRYLIKTRGQQVTLSCSPISGHRSVSWYQQTPGQGLQFLFEYFSETQRNKGNFPGRFSGRQFSNSRSEMNVSTLELGDSALYLCASSSSGSYNEQFFGPGTRLTVL.

V usage is TRBV4-3 and J usage is TRBJ2-1; TCRdb picks TRBD1, but there is no DNA to check that call. The CDR3 consists of 18 residues. Germline lookup yields CDR1 LGHNA and CDR2 YSLEER. The CDR3 spells CASSELGGPTDEYNEQFF.